These T cell receptor beta chains were read from a single sample in a study of early T cells in non-severe SARS-CoV-2 infection. TCRdb analysed the 5' RACE reads with MiXCR anew, one entry per CDR3 protein. The data hold around 35,000 distinct CDR3 sequences, with roughly 5.9% observed a single time. What was sequenced was whole blood. Receptors originate from an adult who was a healthcare worker with PCR-confirmed SARS-CoV-2 infection or an uninfected control (not recorded which). Each CDR3 is given with its conserved first and last residue. The D gene is left open where the match is weak. Expanded clones get a size class; other rows say once, few or many, or leave the size out.

>TRBJ2-5|TRBV2|13|few|TRBD2
TGTGCCAGCACCCGGGACTACGTGGAGACCCAGTACTTC
CASTRDYVETQYF
>TRBJ2-7|TRBV2|15|NA|NA
TGTGCCAGCAGTGCAGGAGGGCAGGGACGCTACGAGCAGTACTTC
CASSAGGQGRYEQYF
>TRBJ1-2|TRBV20-1|17|NA|TRBD1
TGCAGTGCACCAAAACCATCTCCCGGGACAGGGGCGGCTGGCTACACCTTC
CSAPKPSPGTGAAGYTF
>TRBJ2-3|TRBV5-4|16|many|NA
TGTGCCAGCAGCTTGAAAAGTACCGGAGTCACAGATACGCAGTATTTT
CASSLKSTGVTDTQYF
>TRBJ2-2|TRBV27|15|few|NA
TGTGCCAGCAAGAGAGGTTGGGGCAGGGCCGGGGAGCTGTTTTTT
CASKRGWGRAGELFF
>TRBJ1-5|TRBV2|13|many|TRBD1
TGTGCCAGCAGTGAACAGGGGGAGCAGCCCCAGCATTTT
CASSEQGEQPQHF
>TRBJ2-7|TRBV21-1|18|NA|NA
TGTGCCAGCAGCAAAGGAGGAGTTTCTGTTGGGTTTTCCTACGAGCAGTACTTC
CASSKGGVSVGFSYEQYF
>TRBJ2-7|TRBV20-1|13|many|TRBD1
TGCAGTGCTAGGGGGCAGGGGGCCTACGAGCAGTACTTC
CSARGQGAYEQYF
>TRBJ1-1|TRBV14|12|many|NA
TGTGCCAGCAGCCCCGGTGTGGGCACGGTTTTCTTT
CASSPGVGTVFF
>TRBJ1-1|TRBV29-1|13|NA|TRBD1
TGCAGCGTGGCGGGACAGTTGAACACTGAAGCTTTCTTT
CSVAGQLNTEAFF
>TRBJ1-1|TRBV2|16|NA|NA
TGTGCCAGCAGTGCTCAGGGGTGGATGGGAGGGACTGAAGCTTTCTTT
CASSAQGWMGGTEAFF
>TRBJ2-1|TRBV4-2|16|few|TRBD2
TGTGCCAGCAGCCAAGATTCGGGCGGGGGGGCTAATGAGCAGTTCTTC
CASSQDSGGGANEQFF
>TRBJ2-3|TRBV6-2/TRBV6-3|16|NA|TRBD2
TGTGCCAGCAGCAGGTTGAGCGGGGGGGCCGAAGATACGCAGTATTTT
CASSRLSGGAEDTQYF
>TRBJ2-3|TRBV4-3|16|NA|NA
TGCGCCAGCAGCCAAGAGGAACCGGGGGGACAAGATACGCAGTATTTT
CASSQEEPGGQDTQYF
>TRBJ2-1|TRBV7-2|15|many|NA
TGTGCCAGCAGCCTCGAGACTCGGACGTACAATGAGCAGTTCTTC
CASSLETRTYNEQFF